The 21 T cell receptor beta chains given below trace back to one sample, sequenced in a study of regulatory T cells in long-lasting Graves disease. Construction of TCR beta libraries relied on iRepertoire HTBI primers and on Arm-PCR targeting CDR3 regions. TCRdb re-analysed the multiplex PCR reads in MiXCR, keeping a single row per CDR3 protein. Here the sample spans some 420,000 distinct CDR3 sequences, less than 25% being singletons. The sample's time point: persistent/refractory GD, antithyroid drugs over 5 years with positive TRAb. Researchers made the TCR library from RNA that was extracted from PBMCs. Sequences were derived from peripheral blood mononuclear cells (PBMCs), sampled when the disease was refractory, from a patient treated with antithyroid drugs. The receptors stem from a female donor with Graves disease.

The rearrangement links TRBV20-1 to TRBJ2-4, with 12 nucleotides matching TRBD2. The CDR3 runs 15 residues. Germline V gene sequence: CDR1 DFQATT, CDR2 SNEGSKA (reference sequence). V shed 8 bases and J 2 bases; nucleotides not matched to a gene: 7. The CDR3 is CSLAGGPGTKNIQYF. CDR3 DNA: TGCAGTCTAGCGGGGGGGCCTGGAACCAAAAACATTCAGTACTTC.

This clonotype appeared many times. The rearrangement uses TRBV6-1 and TRBJ1-6, with 10 bases identical to TRBD1. J lost 6 bases, V lost 5 bases, and 4 bases had no gene match. CDR1 and CDR2 from the germline V gene are MNHNS and SASEGT. This CDR3 comprises 15 residues. The CDR3 DNA is TGTGCCAGCAGTCGACAGGGGGCCATTAATTCACCCCTCCACTTT. Translating it yields CASSRQGAINSPLHF.

The sample holds a few counts of this clonotype. The chain uses TRBV20-1 and TRBJ1-4, with unresolved D. Germline CDR1 DFQATT, CDR2 SNEGSKA (reference sequence). Trimming cost V 0 bases and J 8 bases, with 7 bases left between them. This CDR3 has 12 residues. In DNA, the CDR3 is TGCAGTGCTAGAGAAAGCGTGGAAAAACTGTTTTTT. Residues: CSARESVEKLFF.

The chain couples TRBV30 to TRBJ1-4; unclear D gene. Germline V CDR1 and CDR2: GTSNPN, SVGIG (reference sequence). V was shortened by 2 bases and J by 8 bases, with 12 bases between the two germline ends. CDR3 length: 13 residues. This CDR3 reads CAWSLGWQEKLFF. As DNA, the CDR3 is TGTGCCTGGAGTCTCGGGTGGCAAGAAAAACTGTTTTTT.

Turning to this clonotype: A much larger clonotype is one base distant, so this may be a read error. V is TRBV11-3 and J is TRBJ2-2; D remains ambiguous. The ends were cut back, 6 bases at V and 4 bases at J, with 9 bases in the middle. Germline V gene sequence: CDR1 SGHNT, CDR2 YENEEA. The CDR3 is 13 amino acids. The CDR3 here is CASRPQGTGELFF. CDR3 nucleotides: TGTGCCAGCAGACCTCAAGGCACCGGGGAGCTGTTTTTT.

This clonotype was recorded many times. The chain employs TRBV28 and TRBJ1-5; D remains ambiguous. The ends were cut back, 7 bases at V and 0 bases at J, with 13 bases in the middle. CDR1 and CDR2 (germline): MDHEN, SYDVKM. The CDR3 extends over 15 amino acids. The CDR3 nucleotides are TGTGCCAGCACTACGAGCTTCTATAGCAATCAGCCCCAGCATTTT. As protein: CASTTSFYSNQPQHF.

Many counts were recorded for this clonotype. J is TRBJ1-1 and V is TRBV12-3 or TRBV12-4; D remains ambiguous. V was clipped by 3 bases and J by 1 base, with 9 bases between them. CDR3 length: 14 amino acids. Written as DNA, the CDR3 is TGTGCCAGCAGTTTGGGTCACACGAACACTGAAGCTTTCTTT. Protein: CASSLGHTNTEAFF.

The chain uses TRBV7-9 and TRBJ2-1, with TRBD2 matching 10 bases. CDR1 SEHNR and CDR2 FQNEAQ come from the germline V gene (reference sequence). CDR3 length equals 16 residues. The V segment lost 1 base and the J segment 7 bases; nucleotides outside the gene matches: 7. CDR3 coding DNA: TGTGCCAGCAGCTTAGTTGGTCTAGCGGGAGTTAATGAGCAGTTCTTC. Translating gives CASSLVGLAGVNEQFF.

This clonotype showed up many times. The gene calls are TRBV6-5 and TRBJ2-5; no firm D call. Germline V gene sequence: CDR1 MNHEY, CDR2 SVGAGI. The CDR3 runs to 15 residues. V lost 0 bases and J 3 bases, leaving 11 bases between the germline ends. CDR3 coding DNA: TGTGCCAGCAGTTACTCGACATCCGGAGAAGAGACCCAGTACTTC. This encodes CASSYSTSGEETQYF.

This chain joins TRBV28 and TRBJ2-1; 7 positions match TRBD1. The CDR3 extends over 14 amino acids. V lost 5 bases to trimming and J lost 6 bases; unmatched junction nucleotides: 7. Germline CDR1 and CDR2: MDHEN and SYDVKM. CDR3 in DNA: TGTGCCAGCAGTCCTAGGGGGCTTGGCAATGAGCAGTTCTTC. Protein: CASSPRGLGNEQFF.

This clonotype was detected a few times. The chain employs TRBV5-6 and TRBJ1-4; D possibly corresponds to TRBD1 (6 bases). This CDR3 contains 14 residues. Trimming shortened V by 4 bases and J by 2 bases, and 9 bases separated the two germline ends. Germline V CDR1 and CDR2: SGHDT, YYEEEE. The CDR3 loop reads CASSRQDTNEKLFF. CDR3 nucleotide sequence: TGTGCCAGCAGCCGACAGGACACTAATGAAAAACTGTTTTTT.

At least ten counts were recorded for this clonotype. The rearrangement joins TRBV2 to TRBJ2-7; TRBD1 matches at 9 bases. V shed 7 bases and J 3 bases; nucleotides not matched to a gene: 7. This CDR3 region has 14 residues. Germline V gene lookup returns CDR1 SNHLY and CDR2 FYNNEI. CDR3 loop: CASTLGTGIYEQYF. The CDR3 nucleotides are TGTGCCAGCACATTAGGGACAGGGATCTACGAGCAGTACTTC.

The V and J genes are TRBV5-1 and TRBJ2-2; unclear D gene. The germline V gene encodes CDR1 SGHRS and CDR2 YFSETQ. This CDR3 is 15 amino acids long. V was shortened by 0 bases and J by 1 base, with 7 bases between the two germline ends. The CDR3 here is CASSLVKGNTGELFF. The DNA of the CDR3 is TGCGCCAGCAGCTTGGTTAAGGGGAACACCGGGGAGCTGTTTTTT.

This clonotype was detected many times. This chain connects TRBV2 to TRBJ2-7; 9 positions match TRBD1. CDR3 length: 13 residues. J gave up 6 bases and V 7 bases, and 7 bases lay outside the gene matches. Germline CDR1 reads SNHLY; CDR2 reads FYNNEI. The CDR3 loop is CASNPGQGSEQYF. The DNA for the CDR3 is TGTGCCAGCAACCCGGGACAGGGTTCCGAGCAGTACTTC.

The chain couples TRBV24-1 to TRBJ1-5; 7 bases align to TRBD1. Germline CDR1 and CDR2: KGHDR and SFDVKD. There are 14 residues in the CDR3. The V gene end was trimmed by 5 bases and the J gene end by 3 bases; junction bases not matched to a gene: 3. CDR3 amino acids: CATSGTGANQPQHF. The CDR3 DNA follows: TGTGCCACCAGTGGGACAGGCGCCAATCAGCCCCAGCATTTT.

DNA for the CDR3: TGCAGTGCTAGCGGACTAGCGGGAAATGAGCAGTTCTTC. Its protein is CSASGLAGNEQFF. J is TRBJ2-1 and V is TRBV20-1, with 12 bases fitting TRBD2. V lost 3 bases, J lost 7 bases, and 1 base stayed unmatched. The V gene's germline CDR1 is DFQATT and CDR2 SNEGSKA (reference sequence). This CDR3 region has 13 residues.

This clonotype has a count of ten or more. The CDR3 spells CASSYHSAGTVNEKLFF. CDR3 DNA sequence: TGTGCCAGCAGTTACCATTCCGCCGGGACAGTTAATGAAAAACTGTTTTTT. The chain joins TRBV6-5 to TRBJ1-4; 7 positions agree with TRBD1. J lost 4 bases, V lost 2 bases, and 10 bases had no gene match. The CDR3 is made up of 17 amino acids. CDR1 and CDR2 from the germline V gene are MNHEY and SVGAGI.

A word on this clonotype: One end of the junction fails to match germline, which may point to a read error. The chain is built from TRBV7-2 and TRBJ1-3; no clear D. Germline lookup yields CDR1 SGHTA and CDR2 FQGNSA. The CDR3 length is 11 residues. CDR3 DNA sequence: TGTGCCAGCAGCCCTCAGAACACCACATATTTT. Translation: CASSPQNTTYF.

The rearrangement links TRBV7-8 to TRBJ2-2; possible D gene TRBD1, 6 bases. Trimming stripped 3 bases from V and 4 bases from J, with 15 bases between. This CDR3 is built from 16 residues. The germline CDR1 and CDR2 sequences are SGHVS and FQNEAQ. Here the CDR3 reads CASSFVRGKFTGELFF. The CDR3 DNA sequence: TGTGCCAGCAGCTTTGTGAGGGGGAAATTCACCGGGGAGCTGTTTTTT. Using reference TRBV7-8 and TRBJ2-2 for the parts outside the CDR3, the full variable domain is GAGVSQSPRYKVAKRGQDVALRCDPISGHVSLFWYQQALGQGPEFLTYFQNEAQLDKSGLPSDRFFAERPEGSVSTLKIQRTQQEDSAVYLCASSFVRGKFTGELFFGEGSRLTVL.

This clonotype has more than one count but fewer than ten. The chain carries TRBV6-1 and TRBJ1-1; D perhaps matches TRBD1 (5 bases). Looked up from germline, CDR1 is MNHNS and CDR2 is SASEGT. This CDR3 comprises 16 residues. Trimming cost V 5 bases and J 2 bases, with 18 bases left between them. The CDR3 region is CASSPLIQTVNTEAFF. CDR3 sequence (DNA): TGTGCCAGCAGTCCTCTTATACAGACAGTCAACACTGAAGCTTTCTTT.

The V gene is TRBV7-6, the J gene TRBJ1-1; 12 bases are a match to TRBD1. The CDR3 spans 15 residues. V was clipped by 8 bases and J by 9 bases; unmatched bases: 13. The germline V gene encodes CDR1 SGHVS and CDR2 FNYEAQ. The CDR3 DNA reads as TGTGCCAGCTCTTACTCTGGGGGACAGGGGGCAAAAGCTTTCTTT. Protein product: CASSYSGGQGAKAFF. Drawing the rest from reference TRBV7-6 and TRBJ1-1, the complete variable domain is GAGVSQSPRYKVTKRGQDVALRCDPISGHVSLYWYRQALGQGPEFLTYFNYEAQQDKSGLPNDRFSAERPEGSISTLTIQRTEQRDSAMYRCASSYSGGQGAKAFFGQGTRLTVV.